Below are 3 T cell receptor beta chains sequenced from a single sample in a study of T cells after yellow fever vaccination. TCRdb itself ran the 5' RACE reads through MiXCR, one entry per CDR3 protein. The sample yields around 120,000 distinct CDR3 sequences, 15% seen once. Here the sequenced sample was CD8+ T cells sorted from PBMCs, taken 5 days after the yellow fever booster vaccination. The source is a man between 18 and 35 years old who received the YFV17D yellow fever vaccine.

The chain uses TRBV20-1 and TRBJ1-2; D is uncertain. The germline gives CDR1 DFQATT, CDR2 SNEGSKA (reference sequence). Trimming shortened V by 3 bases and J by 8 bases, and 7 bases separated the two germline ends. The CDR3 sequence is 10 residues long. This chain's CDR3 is CSASPFGYTF. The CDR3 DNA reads TGCAGTGCTAGTCCCTTCGGCTACACCTTC.

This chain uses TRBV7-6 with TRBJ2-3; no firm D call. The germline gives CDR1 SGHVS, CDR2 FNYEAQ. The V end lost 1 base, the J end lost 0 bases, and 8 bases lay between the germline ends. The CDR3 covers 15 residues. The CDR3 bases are TGTGCCAGCAGCTTAGATTTGGCTAGCACAGATACGCAGTATTTT. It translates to CASSLDLASTDTQYF.

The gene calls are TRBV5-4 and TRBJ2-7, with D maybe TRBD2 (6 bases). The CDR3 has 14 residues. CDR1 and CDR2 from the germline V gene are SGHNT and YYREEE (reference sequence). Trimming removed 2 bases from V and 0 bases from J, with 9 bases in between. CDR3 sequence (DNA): TGTGCCAGCAGCTTCACGGGGGTCTCCTACGAGCAGTACTTC. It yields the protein CASSFTGVSYEQYF.